This T cell receptor beta chain originates from a study of cytomegalovirus exposure and HLA in healthy donors. Germline V gene sequence: CDR1 LNHDA, CDR2 SQIVND (reference sequence). With V trimmed by 3 bases and J by 3 bases, 8 bases remained unmatched. This CDR3 is 16 amino acids long. Data came from immunoSEQ multiplex PCR; TCRdb stores just in-frame clones and leaves some out. The table includes around 120,000 clones, roughly 90% detected once. This sequence originates from a woman between 18 and 29 years old in good health and CMV-seropositive. Sequenced input: PBMCs. V usage is TRBV19 and J usage is TRBJ1-2; 9 nucleotides align to TRBD1. CDR3 sequence reads: CASSIMWGQGDYGYTF. In DNA form, the CDR3 reads TGTGCCAGTAGTATCATGTGGGGACAGGGTGACTATGGCTACACCTTC. Looking up the rest from reference TRBV19 and TRBJ1-2 gives the full variable domain: DGGITQSPKYLFRKEGQNVTLSCEQNLNHDAMYWYRQDPGQGLRLIYYSQIVNDFQKGDIAEGYSVSREKKESFPLTVTSAQKNPTAFYLCASSIMWGQGDYGYTFGSGTRLTVV.